The 9 T cell receptor beta chains presented below share a single source sample, sequenced in a study of blood T cell repertoires in COVID-19. Here immunoSEQ multiplex PCR was the method, and the copy in TCRdb shows in-frame clones only, minus some. The data contain about 440,000 clones, about 85% of them singletons. Sequencing used PBMCs or T cells enriched from blood (not recorded which). The source is a woman in her late teens or twenties with acute COVID-19.

The rearrangement joins TRBV29-1 to TRBJ1-5; TRBD1 matches at 8 bases. Germline-derived CDR1 and CDR2 are SQVTM and ANQGSEA. V lost 4 bases to trimming and J lost 7 bases; unmatched junction nucleotides: 6. The CDR3 covers 13 residues. DNA for the CDR3: TGCAGCGTTGCGACAGGGGAGGACCAGCCCCAGCATTTT. Translating it yields CSVATGEDQPQHF. The full variable domain, rest sourced from reference TRBV29-1 and TRBJ1-5, is SAVISQKPSRDICQRGTSLTIQCQVDSQVTMMFWYRQQPGQSLTLIATANQGSEATYESGFVIDKFPISRPNLTFSTLTVSNMSPEDSSIYLCSVATGEDQPQHFGDGTRLSIL.

The DNA of the CDR3 is TGCGCCAGCAGCGGACAGGTCACAGATACGCAGTATTTT. It codes for CASSGQVTDTQYF. The V and J genes are TRBV5-1 and TRBJ2-3; 7 nucleotides align to TRBD1. CDR1 and CDR2 from the germline V gene are SGHRS and YFSETQ. V shed 4 bases and J 2 bases; nucleotides not matched to a gene: 1. The CDR3 runs 13 residues.

This clone was detected a few times. The chain joins TRBV15 to TRBJ1-6; the D is unclear. Trimming pared 2 bases from V and 8 bases from J, leaving 10 bases between. Germline V gives CDR1 LNHNV, CDR2 YYDKDF (reference sequence). CDR3 length equals 14 residues. The CDR3 DNA sequence: TGTGCCACCAGCAGACGCACACCAGATTCACCCCTCCACTTT. It translates to CATSRRTPDSPLHF.

The chain combines TRBV4-3 with TRBJ2-7; D is perhaps TRBD1 (6 bases). The CDR3 runs to 16 residues. Trimming pared 0 bases from V and 0 bases from J, leaving 12 bases between. CDR1 and CDR2 from the germline V gene are LGHNA and YSLEER. CDR3 region: CASSQDFGGYSYEQYF. CDR3 in DNA: TGCGCCAGCAGCCAAGATTTTGGGGGCTACTCCTACGAGCAGTACTTC.

This sequence joins TRBV5-1 and TRBJ2-1, with D possibly matching TRBD2 (5 bases). This CDR3 spans 15 amino acids. Germline assignment: CDR1 SGHRS and CDR2 YFSETQ. The ends were cut back, 2 bases at V and 4 bases at J, with 13 bases in the middle. CDR3 loop: CASSLLGSEYNEQFF. As DNA, the CDR3 is TGCGCCAGCAGCTTATTGGGTAGCGAGTACAATGAGCAGTTCTTC. Supplemented by reference TRBV5-1 and TRBJ2-1, the full variable domain reads KAGVTQTPRYLIKTRGQQVTLSCSPISGHRSVSWYQQTPGQGLQFLFEYFSETQRNKGNFPGRFSGRQFSNSRSEMNVSTLELGDSALYLCASSLLGSEYNEQFFGPGTRLTVL.

This clone came up once. This chain connects TRBV14 to TRBJ1-1; the D gene is possibly TRBD1 (6 bases). Germline CDR1 is SGHDN and CDR2 is FVKESK. The CDR3 sequence is 15 residues long. V was shortened by 5 bases and J by 2 bases, with 15 bases between the two germline ends. The DNA for the CDR3 is TGTGCCAGCAGCAACTCCGGGACACCAAACACTGAAGCTTTCTTT. Translated: CASSNSGTPNTEAFF.

This clone was detected many times. This CDR3 is CASSPGLAGAGANVLTF. The CDR3 bases are TGTGCCAGCAGCCCCGGACTAGCGGGAGCTGGGGCCAACGTCCTGACTTTC. The gene calls are TRBV3-1 (or the pseudogene TRBV3-2) and TRBJ2-6; 13 bases align to TRBD2. V was pared by 4 bases and J by 2 bases, with 2 bases of the junction left unmatched. This CDR3 spans 17 amino acids. Germline lookup yields CDR1 LGHDT and CDR2 YNNKEL (reference sequence).

The rearrangement uses TRBV18 and TRBJ2-1; 9 bases map to TRBD2. Germline V gene data show CDR1 as KGHSH and CDR2 as LQKENI. The CDR3 spans 15 residues. Trimming cost V 1 base and J 6 bases; bases outside gene matches: 4. This CDR3 is CASSPLSGSINEQFF. The CDR3 bases are TGTGCCAGCTCACCACTTAGCGGGAGTATCAATGAGCAGTTCTTC.

The rearrangement joins TRBV5-6 to TRBJ1-1, with 9 positions matching TRBD1. The V gene end was trimmed by 4 bases and the J gene end by 3 bases; junction bases not matched to a gene: 4. Germline CDR1 reads SGHDT; CDR2 reads YYEEEE. The CDR3 contains 14 residues. CDR3 sequence (DNA): TGTGCCAGCAGCCTACAGGGGGCTTACACTGAAGCTTTCTTT. This translates into CASSLQGAYTEAFF.